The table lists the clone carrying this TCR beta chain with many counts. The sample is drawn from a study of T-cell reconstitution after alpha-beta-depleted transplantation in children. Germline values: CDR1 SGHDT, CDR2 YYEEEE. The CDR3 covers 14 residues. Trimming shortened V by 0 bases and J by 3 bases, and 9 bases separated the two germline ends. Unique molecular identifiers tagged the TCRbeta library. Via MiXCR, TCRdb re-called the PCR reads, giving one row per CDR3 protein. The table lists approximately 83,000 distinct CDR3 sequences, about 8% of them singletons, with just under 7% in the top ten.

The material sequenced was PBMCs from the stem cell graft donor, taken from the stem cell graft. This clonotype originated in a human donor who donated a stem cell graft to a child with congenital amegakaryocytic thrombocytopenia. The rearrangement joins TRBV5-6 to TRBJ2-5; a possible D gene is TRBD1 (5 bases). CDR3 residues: CASSLDIGEETQYF. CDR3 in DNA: TGTGCCAGCAGCTTGGATATAGGGGAAGAGACCCAGTACTTC. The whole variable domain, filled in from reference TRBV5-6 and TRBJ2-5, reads DAGVTQSPTHLIKTRGQQVTLRCSPKSGHDTVSWYQQALGQGPQFIFQYYEEEERQRGNFPDRFSGHQFPNYSSELNVNALLLGDSALYLCASSLDIGEETQYFGPGTRLLVL.